The 27 T cell receptor beta chains in this list originate from one sample, sequenced in a study of cytomegalovirus exposure and HLA in healthy donors. PCR amplification relied on 60 Vbeta primers (plus 13 Jbeta primers). The data were produced by immunoSEQ multiplex PCR, yet TCRdb's version contains in-frame clones alone and is incomplete. The data show 100,000 to 150,000 clones, approximately 82% seen once. Input material: PBMCs. The receptors come from a boy aged 2-15 years in good health and CMV-seronegative.

The rearrangement uses TRBV11-2 and TRBJ1-3, with D possibly TRBD1 on 6 matching bases. This CDR3 has 16 amino acids. V was trimmed by 5 bases and J by 0 bases, leaving 14 bases between them. Germline V CDR1 and CDR2: SGHAT, FQNNGV. In nucleotides, the CDR3 is TGTGCCAGCAGCCCCACAGGGAGCCACTCTGGAAACACCATATATTTT. Translating it yields CASSPTGSHSGNTIYF.

This chain links TRBV6-6 with TRBJ1-1; D is unclear. The germline V gene has CDR1 MNHNY and CDR2 SVGAGI (reference sequence). Trimming took 1 base from V and 4 from J, leaving 10 bases between them. The CDR3 is 14 residues long. CDR3 in amino acids: CASSYCGEGTEAFF. The CDR3 DNA sequence: TGTGCCAGCAGTTACTGTGGGGAGGGCACTGAAGCTTTCTTT.

This sequence joins TRBV4-3 and TRBJ2-1; TRBD2 aligns across 9 bases. The CDR3 has 18 residues. CDR1 LGHNA and CDR2 YSLEER come from the germline V gene. J was trimmed by 2 bases and V by 0 bases; bases with no gene match: 8. The CDR3 loop is CASSQDNSAGGPYNEQFF. Here the CDR3 DNA reads TGCGCCAGCAGCCAAGATAATTCAGCGGGGGGACCCTACAATGAGCAGTTCTTC.

This clone was counted at least ten times. A junction end diverges from the germline sequence, so it may reflect a read error. The V gene is TRBV7-9, the J gene TRBJ1-1; the D is unclear. Germline V gene sequence: CDR1 SEHNR, CDR2 FQNEAQ (reference sequence). CDR3 size: 13 residues. The CDR3 DNA sequence: TGTGCCAGCAGCTTTGAGGTGAATACTGAAGCTTTCTTT. As protein: CASSFEVNTEAFF. Full variable domain (outside the CDR3, taken from reference TRBV7-9 and TRBJ1-1): DTGVSQNPRHKITKRGQNVTFRCDPISEHNRLYWYRQTLGQGPEFLTYFQNEAQLEKSRLLSDRFSAERPKGSFSTLEIQRTEQGDSAMYLCASSFEVNTEAFFGQGTRLTVV.

The table lists this clone with a count of one. V usage is TRBV7-8 and J usage is TRBJ1-2; possibly TRBD1 for D (5 bases). The V gene lost 1 base and the J gene lost 8 bases, with 17 bases spanning the gap. Germline V gene sequence: CDR1 SGHVS, CDR2 FQNEAQ. The CDR3 is 15 residues long. CDR3 residues: CASSLVGVGGEGYTF. The DNA for the CDR3 is TGTGCCAGCAGCTTAGTAGGGGTGGGGGGGGAAGGCTACACCTTC.

The chain has TRBV5-6 and TRBJ2-2; 7 nucleotides line up with TRBD2. This CDR3 has 15 amino acids. The ends lost 2 bases at V and 6 bases at J; junction bases unmatched: 7. CDR1 is SGHDT and CDR2 is YYEEEE in the germline V gene. CDR3 nucleotides: TGTGCCAGCAGCTTTGGGAGGGCGATGCCCGGGGAGCTGTTTTTT. The encoded protein is CASSFGRAMPGELFF.

The chain links TRBV11-2 to TRBJ1-6; D is uncertain. V was trimmed by 5 bases and J by 7 bases, leaving 12 bases between them. The CDR3 contains 14 residues. Germline V gene data show CDR1 as SGHAT and CDR2 as FQNNGV. The CDR3 spells CASSPTGRNSPLHF. CDR3 nucleotides: TGTGCCAGCAGCCCAACGGGAAGGAATTCACCCCTCCACTTT.

The chain joins TRBV6-1 to TRBJ1-3, with no clear D. This CDR3 region has 18 residues. CDR1 MNHNS and CDR2 SASEGT come from the germline V gene. V dropped 3 bases and J dropped 0 bases, with 18 bases sitting between them. DNA of the CDR3: TGTGCCAGCAGTGAGTATTTACTAGACATCTCCTCTGGAAACACCATATATTTT. This encodes CASSEYLLDISSGNTIYF.

The chain links TRBV19 to TRBJ1-2; D unclear. CDR3 length equals 13 residues. Germline V gives CDR1 LNHDA, CDR2 SQIVND (reference sequence). The germline V and J ends were trimmed by 3 bases and 1 base, with 6 bases remaining between them. This CDR3 is CASSISVNYGYTF. CDR3 coding DNA: TGTGCCAGTAGTATTAGCGTTAACTATGGCTACACCTTC.

This chain uses TRBV7-9 with TRBJ1-5, with TRBD1 matching 7 bases. Germline loops: CDR1 SEHNR, CDR2 FQNEAQ (reference sequence). V shed 5 bases and J 6 bases; nucleotides not matched to a gene: 7. The CDR3 runs to 14 residues. The CDR3 loop reads CASSTTGLGQPQHF. CDR3 DNA: TGTGCCAGCAGCACGACAGGGCTGGGTCAGCCCCAGCATTTT.

Comments on this clone: Other DNA sequences in this sample translate to the same CDR3. The V gene is TRBV9, the J gene TRBJ2-5; 7 positions agree with TRBD2. This CDR3 has 14 residues. The germline V gene encodes CDR1 SGDLS and CDR2 YYNGEE. The V and J ends lost 4 bases and 7 bases, in that order; junction bases with no gene match: 10. The CDR3 coding sequence is TGTGCCAGCAGCACCCGGGGGGACCTCGGGACCCAGTACTTC. Encoded protein: CASSTRGDLGTQYF.

The rearrangement uses TRBV4-1 and TRBJ1-5; D is possibly TRBD1 (6 bases). The CDR3 totals 16 residues. The V gene lost 4 bases and the J gene lost 0 bases, with 13 bases spanning the gap. From germline, CDR1 is MGHRA and CDR2 YSYEKL. This chain's CDR3 is CASSLHGQLSNQPQHF. CDR3 sequence (DNA): TGCGCCAGCAGCCTACACGGACAGCTTAGCAATCAGCCCCAGCATTTT.

This clone showed up just a few times. The CDR3 DNA is TGTGCCAGCAGCTTGGTGGGGGCCCAAGAGACCCAGTACTTC. Amino acids: CASSLVGAQETQYF. This rearrangement joins TRBV5-4 to TRBJ2-5, with D possibly matching TRBD1 (6 bases). CDR1 and CDR2 from the germline V gene are SGHNT and YYREEE (reference sequence). Trimming removed 0 bases at V and 1 base at J, with 7 bases between. The CDR3 contains 14 residues.

This chain uses TRBV5-3 with TRBJ2-6; D is possibly TRBD2 (6 bases). TRBV5-3 is given ORF status, its function remaining uncertain. CDR3 length: 17 residues. Trimming stripped 4 bases from V and 4 bases from J, with 18 bases between. CDR3 nucleotides: TGTGCCAGAAGCCTTTTGTCGGGCGGGGCAGGGGCCAACGTCCTGACTTTC. It translates to CARSLLSGGAGANVLTF.

The J gene is TRBJ2-6, the V gene TRBV7-9; TRBD1 matches at 7 bases. After removal of 1 base from V and 0 bases from J, the junction contained 3 bases not matched to a gene. The CDR3 runs to 17 residues. Germline-derived CDR1 and CDR2 are SEHNR and FQNEAQ (reference sequence). The CDR3 sequence: CASSLVQGLSGANVLTF. The CDR3 region has the DNA TGTGCCAGCAGCTTAGTACAGGGGCTCTCTGGGGCCAACGTCCTGACTTTC.

The CDR3 bases are TGCGCCAGCAGCCAGGTACAACAGGGGGCAGGTGGCTACACCTTC. It codes for CASSQVQQGAGGYTF. The J gene is TRBJ1-2, the V gene TRBV5-1, with 9 bases identical to TRBD1. The CDR3 loop spans 15 amino acids. The germline V gene encodes CDR1 SGHRS and CDR2 YFSETQ. Trimming at V came to 4 bases and at J to 7 bases, leaving 11 bases not matched to a gene.

This chain links TRBV19 with TRBJ2-7; D not certain. From germline, CDR1 is LNHDA and CDR2 SQIVND (reference sequence). This CDR3 has 11 residues. Deletions cut 4 bases from V and 3 bases from J, with 4 bases between. DNA for the CDR3: TGTGCCAGTAGTAACGACTACGAGCAGTACGTC. The encoded protein is CASSNDYEQYV.

V is TRBV4-1 and J is TRBJ2-1; 9 bases agree with TRBD1. V lost 2 bases, J lost 4 bases, and 9 bases stayed unmatched. Germline V lookup: CDR1 MGHRA, CDR2 YSYEKL. There are 17 residues in the CDR3. The chain's CDR3 is CASSQFVGQGDYNEQFF. As DNA, the CDR3 is TGCGCCAGCAGCCAATTCGTGGGACAGGGAGATTACAATGAGCAGTTCTTC.

The chain carries TRBV6-6 and TRBJ2-7, with TRBD1 identical over 8 bases. Trimming cost V 7 bases and J 5 bases; bases outside gene matches: 1. Per the germline V gene, CDR1 is MNHNY and CDR2 is SVGAGI (reference sequence). There are 11 residues in the CDR3. The CDR3 region has the DNA TGTGCCAGCACAGGGGGCAACGAGCAGTACTTC. Amino acids: CASTGGNEQYF.

This chain links TRBV11-2 with TRBJ2-7, with TRBD2 matching 7 bases. Per the germline V gene, CDR1 is SGHAT and CDR2 is FQNNGV. CDR3 size: 15 residues. Trimming removed 5 bases from V and 6 bases from J; junction bases left unmatched: 13. CDR3 bases: TGTGCCAGCAGCGGAGAGGTAGCGGGTGACGGCGAGCAGTACGTC. Translating gives CASSGEVAGDGEQYV.

The genes are TRBV27 and TRBJ1-6; TRBD1 might be the D (6 bases). This CDR3 has 15 amino acids. V lost 3 bases and J 10 bases, leaving 16 bases between the germline ends. Germline assignment: CDR1 MNHEY and CDR2 SMNVEV (reference sequence). CDR3: CASSFGQPGVSPLHF. The DNA of the CDR3 is TGTGCCAGCAGTTTCGGACAGCCCGGGGTGTCACCCCTCCACTTT.

The gene calls are TRBV7-9 and TRBJ1-2, with D perhaps TRBD1 (5 bases). Germline V lookup: CDR1 SEHNR, CDR2 FQNEAQ (reference sequence). V was clipped by 5 bases and J by 8 bases, with 18 bases between them. The CDR3 extends over 14 amino acids. CDR3 sequence reads: CASSLLSGGGGYTF. The CDR3 coding sequence is TGTGCCAGCAGCCTCCTCTCGGGGGGAGGGGGCTACACCTTC.

The V gene is TRBV10-3, the J gene TRBJ1-2, with D tentatively TRBD1 (6 bases). Germline lookup yields CDR1 ENHRY and CDR2 SYGVKD. The CDR3 loop spans 14 amino acids. V gave up 4 bases and J gave up 8 bases, with 17 bases separating them. CDR3 DNA sequence: TGTGCCATCAGTGGACAGGTTAAGGTTGTAGGCTACACCTTC. Residues: CAISGQVKVVGYTF.

The genes are TRBV30 and TRBJ1-1; D uncertain. The germline V gene has CDR1 GTSNPN and CDR2 SVGIG (reference sequence). This CDR3 contains 14 residues. Between the trimmed V and J ends, which lost 2 bases and 1 base, there was a span of 11 bases. CDR3 amino acids: CAWSFDIRNTEAFF. In DNA form, the CDR3 reads TGTGCCTGGAGTTTTGACATTAGGAACACTGAAGCTTTCTTT.

This sequence joins TRBV7-8 and TRBJ2-2; 7 bases line up with TRBD2. From germline, CDR1 is SGHVS and CDR2 FQNEAQ. The V segment lost 10 bases and the J segment 3 bases; nucleotides outside the gene matches: 14. The CDR3 consists of 16 residues. The CDR3 sequence is CATRDYRWRDTGELFF. The CDR3 DNA follows: TGTGCCACCCGGGACTACCGTTGGCGCGACACCGGGGAGCTGTTTTTT.

This rearrangement joins TRBV6-1 to TRBJ1-1; no clear D gene. V was shortened by 5 bases and J by 1 base, with 2 bases between the two germline ends. CDR1 is MNHNS and CDR2 is SASEGT in the germline V gene. The CDR3 runs to 11 residues. CDR3: CASSRNTEAFF. The CDR3 DNA reads as TGTGCCAGCAGTCGGAACACTGAAGCTTTCTTT.

The V and J genes are TRBV6-6 and TRBJ2-1; 7 bases align to TRBD2. Trimming at V came to 5 bases and at J to 10 bases, leaving 5 bases not matched to a gene. The CDR3 consists of 12 residues. Germline lookup yields CDR1 MNHNY and CDR2 SVGAGI (reference sequence). The CDR3 coding sequence is TGTGCCAGCAGTGACCTTAGCGGGGAGCAGTTCTTC. Its translation is CASSDLSGEQFF.